A single sample gave rise to the 4 T cell receptor beta chains below, sequenced in a study of T cells after yellow fever vaccination (dated by TCRdb to about 2019). This specimen's treatment or condition label, per the study, means: live attenuated yellow fever vaccine strain. Libraries were prepared through 5' RACE. TCRdb names Illumina HiSeq 2500 as the instrument used. Starting from the raw public reads, TCRdb applied fastp trimming at Q25, assembled clones with MiXCR and retained in-frame beta chains. Each CDR3 protein appears once, grouped with its most common genes and DNA. The sample table holds 550,000 to 750,000 distinct CDR3 sequences, of which about 14% were seen once. The top ten hold over 11% of the sample. The source material was PBMCs, sampled on the day of the yellow fever booster vaccination. Source of these receptors: a man aged 30 to 45 who received the YFV17D yellow fever vaccine.

The table lists this clonotype with a few counts. V gene TRBV20-1 combines with J gene TRBJ2-4, with D possibly matching TRBD2 (6 bases). V dropped 5 bases and J dropped 6 bases, with 17 bases sitting between them. CDR3 size: 14 residues. CDR1 and CDR2 from the germline V gene are DFQATT and SNEGSKA (reference sequence). The CDR3 spells CSAGASGSGNIQYF. CDR3 bases: TGCAGTGCTGGGGCGAGCGGGTCGGGAAACATTCAGTACTTC.

This clonotype was found a few times. The V gene is TRBV18, the J gene TRBJ2-2; 11 bases are a match to TRBD2. V lost 3 bases and J lost 5; bases outside the gene matches: 11. The length of the CDR3 is 18 residues. CDR1 KGHSH and CDR2 LQKENI come from the germline V gene. The CDR3 sequence is CASSPSLGASGRTGELFF. The CDR3 DNA is TGTGCCAGCTCACCCTCTCTCGGCGCTAGCGGGAGGACCGGGGAGCTGTTTTTT.

This clonotype was seen a handful of times. The CDR3 loop is CASSDGLSTGKYF. The CDR3 region has the DNA TGTGCCAGCAGCGATGGGCTCTCGACAGGGAAGTACTTC. The V and J genes are TRBV5-6 and TRBJ2-4; 7 nucleotides agree with TRBD1. After removal of 4 bases from V and 14 bases from J, the junction contained 12 bases not matched to a gene. CDR3 length: 13 amino acids. The germline CDR1 and CDR2 sequences are SGHDT and YYEEEE.

Remarks on this clonotype: Compared with germline, one end of the junction differs, possibly owing to a read error. The chain carries TRBV7-8 and TRBJ1-1; 9 bases are a match to TRBD1. Germline V gives CDR1 SGHVS, CDR2 FQNEAQ. CDR3 length: 17 amino acids. The CDR3: CASSKRDRVARNAEAFF. As DNA, the CDR3 is TGTGCCAGCAGCAAGCGGGACAGGGTAGCCAGGAACGCTGAAGCTTTCTTT. The entire variable domain, with the rest obtained from reference TRBV7-8 and TRBJ1-1, is as follows: GAGVSQSPRYKVAKRGQDVALRCDPISGHVSLFWYQQALGQGPEFLTYFQNEAQLDKSGLPSDRFFAERPEGSVSTLKIQRTQQEDSAVYLCASSKRDRVARNAEAFFGQGTRLTVV.